The present TCR beta chain was sequenced within a study of CD8+ T cells in alopecia areata. Study as a whole: Twice a day, 5 to 10 mg of oral tofacitinib was administered to treated patients. A 6-month period off drug followed tofacitinib, which lasted 6 to 18 months.

Extracted RNA was reverse transcribed into cDNA, the sequencing template. The data were produced by immunoSEQ multiplex PCR, yet TCRdb's version contains in-frame clones alone and is incomplete. Among approximately 13,000 clones, about 50% were seen once, and the ten largest hold 9.5% to 13%. Germline CDR1 and CDR2: MNHNS and SASEGT. The ends were cut back, 1 base at V and 4 bases at J, with 10 bases in the middle. The CDR3 is 14 residues long. Collection of lesional scalp punch biopsies and peripheral blood was performed in alopecia areata patients. This sequence joins TRBV6-1 and TRBJ1-1; no clear D gene. This TCR was sampled from a human donor with alopecia areata. The sample here was skin, taken at week 0. DNA of the CDR3: TGTGCCAGCAGTGAAGTCGGTTCTTCCACTGAAGCTTTCTTT. This gives the protein CASSEVGSSTEAFF.